The next 27 T cell receptor beta chains were all read from a single sample in a study of shared clonotypes between healthy human individuals. Method: immunoSEQ multiplex PCR; TCRdb's copy keeps in-frame clones and lacks some. The sample has roughly 1,000,000 clones, approximately 80% seen once. The source material was memory CD4+ T cells from PBMCs. Subset indicated: CD45RA-negative fraction. Receptors originate from a man younger than 30 in good health. Some clones in this sample may be carry-over from other donors' samples.

The J gene is TRBJ1-1, the V gene TRBV10-3, with a possible D match to TRBD1 (5 bases). V lost 5 bases, J lost 3 bases, and 10 bases lay in between. CDR3 size: 13 residues. In germline, CDR1 is ENHRY, CDR2 SYGVKD. This chain's CDR3 is CAISPRVDTEAFF. CDR3 nucleotides: TGTGCCATCAGTCCCAGGGTGGACACTGAAGCTTTCTTT.

The chain has TRBV5-1 and TRBJ1-4; D is unresolved. V shed 1 base and J shed 4 bases, with 11 bases lying between them. This CDR3 is built from 15 residues. Germline values: CDR1 SGHRS, CDR2 YFSETQ. The CDR3 region is CASSLRSGDNEKLFF. CDR3 nucleotide sequence: TGCGCCAGCAGCTTGAGGTCGGGAGATAATGAAAAACTGTTTTTT.

The chain links TRBV6-6 to TRBJ2-1, with 7 bases fitting TRBD2. Germline lookup yields CDR1 MNHNY and CDR2 SVGAGI (reference sequence). The CDR3 sequence is 13 residues long. V shed 6 bases and J 9 bases; nucleotides not matched to a gene: 8. Here the CDR3 DNA reads TGTGCCAGCAGGGGGACGGGGGGTATTGAGCAGTTCTTC. Its translation is CASRGTGGIEQFF.

In this sample, this clone turned up a few times. This chain connects TRBV4-1 to TRBJ2-3; 9 bases are shared with TRBD2. CDR3 length: 17 residues. Germline values: CDR1 MGHRA, CDR2 YSYEKL. J was trimmed by 0 bases and V by 5 bases; bases with no gene match: 9. CDR3 nucleotides: TGCGCCAGCAGCGAAAGGGCTAGCGGGACTAGCACAGATACGCAGTATTTT. It yields the protein CASSERASGTSTDTQYF.

In its sample, this clone was seen a few times. The CDR3 spells CASNSNDRAEWGGNEKLFF. In DNA, the CDR3 is TGTGCCAGCAATTCAAACGACAGGGCGGAATGGGGTGGTAATGAAAAACTGTTTTTT. The V call is TRBV28, the J call TRBJ1-4, with 7 positions matching TRBD1. The CDR3 sequence is 19 residues long. Germline V gene lookup returns CDR1 MDHEN and CDR2 SYDVKM. The junction had 21 bases not matched to a gene; V was cut back by 7 bases and J by 4 bases. The variable domain in full, completed from reference TRBV28 and TRBJ1-4, reads DVKVTQSSRYLVKRTGEKVFLECVQDMDHENMFWYRQDPGLGLRLIYFSYDVKMKEKGDIPEGYSVSREKKERFSLILESASTNQTSMYLCASNSNDRAEWGGNEKLFFGSGTQLSVL.

J is TRBJ2-7 and V is TRBV7-3; D perhaps matches TRBD2 (6 bases). V lost 3 bases and J lost 2, with 17 bases in between. CDR1 is SGHTA, CDR2 FQGTGA, per germline. CDR3 length equals 16 residues. The CDR3 DNA is TGTGCCAGCAGCTTGGAGGCGGGACTGTCCCCCTACGAGCAGTACTTC. Translation: CASSLEAGLSPYEQYF.

The rearrangement uses TRBV7-9 and TRBJ2-5; D is ambiguous. The J call may be in error: the DNA end matches TRBJ2-7 better. Looked up from germline, CDR1 is SEHNR and CDR2 is FQNEAQ (reference sequence). This CDR3 is 11 amino acids long. Written as DNA, the CDR3 is TGTGCCAGCAGCCTCCTCCTCGAGCAGTACTTC. It yields the protein CASSLLLEQYF.

V usage is TRBV5-4 and J usage is TRBJ2-6, with D perhaps matching TRBD2 (5 bases). Trimming left V 1 base short and J 1 base short, with 9 bases between. This CDR3 has 16 amino acids. Germline values: CDR1 SGHNT, CDR2 YYREEE (reference sequence). The CDR3 protein is CASSLRGQSGANVLTF. In DNA, the CDR3 is TGTGCCAGCAGCTTGAGAGGGCAATCTGGGGCCAACGTCCTGACTTTC.

The rearrangement joins TRBV29-1 to TRBJ1-2; possibly TRBD1 for D (6 bases). From germline, CDR1 is SQVTM and CDR2 ANQGSEA. This CDR3 comprises 15 residues. Trimming removed 1 base at V and 1 base at J, with 13 bases between. CDR3 residues: CSVEGASRGNYGYTF. CDR3 nucleotide sequence: TGCAGCGTTGAAGGAGCATCCAGGGGTAACTATGGCTACACCTTC.

The chain couples TRBV2 to TRBJ1-1; maybe TRBD1 (5 bases). In germline, CDR1 is SNHLY, CDR2 FYNNEI. The CDR3 has 14 residues. The V end was cut by 4 bases, the J end by 0 bases, with 9 bases between. The CDR3 loop is CASSVGVVNTEAFF. CDR3 nucleotides: TGTGCCAGCAGTGTGGGGGTTGTGAACACTGAAGCTTTCTTT.

The chain uses TRBV7-9 and TRBJ1-2; D not certain. Trimming left V 5 bases short and J 6 bases short, with 19 bases between. This CDR3 has 15 residues. CDR1 is SEHNR, CDR2 FQNEAQ, per germline (reference sequence). In nucleotides, the CDR3 is TGTGCCAGCAGCCGCGCCCGGGCCCCCCAGGATGGCTACACCTTC. This encodes CASSRARAPQDGYTF.

This clone was recorded a few times. This sample includes further DNA sequences coding for the same CDR3. The chain couples TRBV28 to TRBJ1-5; D is uncertain. Trimming removed 4 bases at V and 4 bases at J, with 5 bases between. Germline loops: CDR1 MDHEN, CDR2 SYDVKM. CDR3 length: 12 residues. The CDR3 DNA sequence: TGTGCCAGCAGTTCACAGAATCAGCCCCAGCATTTT. Protein: CASSSQNQPQHF.

The V gene is TRBV12-5, the J gene TRBJ2-2; 10 nucleotides match TRBD2. CDR3 length equals 14 residues. V gave up 6 bases and J gave up 4 bases; unmatched junction bases: 2. Germline V CDR1 and CDR2: LGHNT, FRNRAP. CDR3 region: CASGLAGTTGELFF. CDR3 nucleotides: TGTGCTAGTGGACTAGCGGGAACCACCGGGGAGCTGTTTTTT.

V and J are TRBV5-4 and TRBJ2-3; unclear D gene. Per the germline V gene, CDR1 is SGHNT and CDR2 is YYREEE (reference sequence). The CDR3 totals 14 residues. V dropped 2 bases and J dropped 0 bases, with 7 bases sitting between them. CDR3 nucleotides: TGTGCCAGCAGCTTAAAACTTAGCACAGATACGCAGTATTTT. It translates to CASSLKLSTDTQYF.

In this sample, this clone turned up once. Here the CDR3 reads CASSFPQEAVFRQYF. DNA of the CDR3: TGTGCCAGCAGCTTTCCACAGGAGGCGGTATTCCGGCAGTACTTC. The genes are TRBV11-2 and TRBJ2-7; tentatively, D is TRBD1 or TRBD2 (5 bases each). The CDR3 sequence is 15 residues long. With 3 bases removed from V and 9 bases from J, the gap between germline ends came to 21 bases. Germline lookup yields CDR1 SGHAT and CDR2 FQNNGV.

The chain uses TRBV5-6 and TRBJ2-7; D remains ambiguous. The V gene's germline CDR1 is SGHDT and CDR2 YYEEEE. This CDR3 is 15 amino acids long. The V end lost 1 base, the J end lost 7 bases, and 18 bases lay between the germline ends. CDR3 loop: CASSLSGYPLAEQYF. In nucleotides, the CDR3 is TGTGCCAGCAGCTTGTCCGGATATCCCCTGGCAGAGCAGTACTTC. The complete variable domain, with remaining parts taken from reference TRBV5-6 and TRBJ2-7, reads DAGVTQSPTHLIKTRGQQVTLRCSPKSGHDTVSWYQQALGQGPQFIFQYYEEEERQRGNFPDRFSGHQFPNYSSELNVNALLLGDSALYLCASSLSGYPLAEQYFGPGTRLTVT.

This clone is a singleton in its sample. The chain carries TRBV5-6 and TRBJ2-1, with 8 bases fitting TRBD2. V was pared by 3 bases and J by 4 bases, with 6 bases of the junction left unmatched. The CDR3 length is 15 residues. Germline CDR1 SGHDT, CDR2 YYEEEE. The CDR3 sequence: CASSSRLAKYNEQFF. Written as DNA, the CDR3 is TGTGCCAGCAGCTCGCGACTAGCGAAGTACAATGAGCAGTTCTTC.

The chain employs TRBV28 and TRBJ1-3; TRBD1 matches 7 bases. The germline V gene has CDR1 MDHEN and CDR2 SYDVKM. With 8 bases clipped from V and 4 bases from J, the junction kept 8 bases outside the gene matches. The CDR3 sequence is 14 residues long. CDR3 in amino acids: CASVYRGVGNTIYF. Written as DNA, the CDR3 is TGTGCCAGCGTATACAGGGGAGTGGGAAACACCATATATTTT.

The rearrangement joins TRBV6-5 to TRBJ1-4; no clear D gene. CDR1 MNHEY and CDR2 SVGAGI come from the germline V gene. Trimming removed 4 bases from V and 0 bases from J, with 6 bases in between. The CDR3 sequence is 14 residues long. CDR3 bases: TGTGCCAGCAGTTCACCTGCAACTAATGAAAAACTGTTTTTT. As protein: CASSSPATNEKLFF.

This clone was found once. The chain couples TRBV5-6 to TRBJ2-5; no reliable D call. With the DNA end fitting TRBJ2-7 better, the J assignment may be wrong. The V gene's germline CDR1 is SGHDT and CDR2 YYEEEE. This CDR3 region has 13 residues. The CDR3 spells CASSLGYGSEQYF. The CDR3 DNA reads TGTGCCAGCAGCTTGGGGTACGGTAGCGAGCAGTACTTC.

In regard to this clone: It differs at one base from a far larger clone, so likely a read error. Other DNA sequences in this specimen translate into the identical CDR3. The rearrangement links TRBV7-3 to TRBJ2-7; tentative D call: TRBD2 (5 bases). Germline CDR1 reads SGHTA; CDR2 reads FQGTGA. With 5 bases removed from V and 0 bases from J, the gap between germline ends came to 11 bases. This CDR3 has 14 amino acids. The CDR3 protein is CASSPTGSSYEQYF. CDR3 in DNA: TGTGCCAGCAGCCCGACGGGGAGCTCCTACGAGCAGTACTTC.

The CDR3 loop is CASRSGALYNEQFF. The CDR3 DNA follows: TGTGCCAGCAGGTCAGGTGCTCTCTACAATGAGCAGTTCTTC. This chain uses TRBV6-5 with TRBJ2-1; D is unresolved. The germline gives CDR1 MNHEY, CDR2 SVGAGI. V was clipped by 6 bases and J by 3 bases, with 12 bases between them. This CDR3 has 14 amino acids.

V usage is TRBV10-1 and J usage is TRBJ1-2; 10 nucleotides line up with TRBD1. This CDR3 region has 16 residues. Germline trimming cut 2 bases from V and 5 bases from J; bases unmatched to any gene: 8. Germline lookup yields CDR1 WNHNN and CDR2 SYGVQD (reference sequence). CDR3 residues: CASSEQPRDRGYGYTF. The CDR3 bases are TGCGCCAGCAGTGAGCAACCTAGGGACAGGGGTTATGGCTACACCTTC.

The genes are TRBV29-1 and TRBJ2-3, with 7 bases that match TRBD2. The V segment lost 3 bases and the J segment 0 bases; nucleotides outside the gene matches: 6. The CDR3 runs to 15 residues. From germline, CDR1 is SQVTM and CDR2 ANQGSEA. The chain's CDR3 is CSVEGDGGSTDTQYF. CDR3 bases: TGCAGCGTTGAGGGTGACGGGGGGAGCACAGATACGCAGTATTTT.

The CDR3 sequence: CASSGGLTNQPQHF. The CDR3 DNA is TGTGCCAGCAGTGGGGGACTCACTAATCAGCCCCAGCATTTT. The chain combines TRBV2 with TRBJ1-5; D is perhaps TRBD1 (5 bases). Germline assignment: CDR1 SNHLY and CDR2 FYNNEI. Between the trimmed V and J ends, which lost 4 bases and 4 bases, there was a span of 11 bases. This CDR3 has 14 residues.

The chain is built from TRBV5-1 and TRBJ1-2, with a possible D match to TRBD1 (5 bases). CDR3 length equals 19 residues. Germline lookup yields CDR1 SGHRS and CDR2 YFSETQ. The ends were cut back, 0 bases at V and 0 bases at J, with 21 bases in the middle. CDR3: CASSLASEQRQLTNYGYTF. Written as DNA, the CDR3 is TGCGCCAGCAGCTTGGCCTCAGAACAACGACAGCTAACTAACTATGGCTACACCTTC.

The V gene is TRBV10-3, the J gene TRBJ1-1; D might be TRBD1 (5 bases). The CDR3 totals 14 residues. Per germline, CDR1 ENHRY and CDR2 SYGVKD. Deletions cut 10 bases from V and 6 bases from J, with 21 bases between. CDR3 DNA sequence: TGTGCCACCGGAGGGGTCGTTGGGATTGCTGAAGCTTTCTTT. Protein: CATGGVVGIAEAFF.